This record looks at one TCR beta chain sequence and its context. Its target is not known. The sample originates from a study of blood T cells in healthy people across ages. Study summary: For every two T cells, template switching captured about one barcoded beta molecule. Points from the study as a whole: Among T cells, TCR beta diversity per million cells dropped roughly linearly as age rose. Diversity estimates from one million T cells were considered underestimates.

Together with a sample-barcoded 5' primer, a J-beta primer mix was included in a second PCR lasting roughly 6 to 12 cycles. One entry per CDR3 protein results from TCRdb running MiXCR on the 5' RACE reads. The sample has approximately 800,000 distinct CDR3 sequences, approximately 59% seen once. The TCR originated in a man aged 25 to 40 in good health. The sequenced material came from blood.

This chain's CDR3 is CASSITTGTVNYEQYF. CDR3 nucleotide sequence: TGTGCCAGCAGTATTACGACCGGGACAGTCAACTACGAGCAGTACTTC. The chain has TRBV6-6 and TRBJ2-5; 7 nucleotides agree with TRBD1. Matching the DNA end better, TRBJ2-7 makes the J call doubtful. CDR3 size: 16 residues. Germline CDR1 reads MNHNY; CDR2 reads SVGAGI (reference sequence).